The clone carrying this TCR beta chain occurred a few times. Its antigen is undetermined. Trimming cost V 4 bases and J 3 bases, with 7 bases left between them. CDR1 and CDR2 (germline): SNHLY, FYNNEI. The CDR3 is made up of 13 amino acids. The sample belongs to a study of cytomegalovirus exposure and HLA in healthy donors. Study-wide results and limits: Specific recognition of CMV antigens was confirmed in vitro for a few chains (all CMV-associated). Cytomegalovirus-associated status was assigned to more than 150 TCR beta chains. A later analysis by the authors found several of the most significant clusters apparently linked to common viral pathogens. Earlier analysis yielded a pattern in which most TCR beta V segments were productive about 87% or about 30% of the time.

This PCR relied on a set of 60 Vbeta primers and 13 Jbeta primers. Assay: immunoSEQ multiplex PCR; the TCRdb copy retains only in-frame clones and omits some. The sample yields 60,000 or so clones, roughly 80% seen once. This chain connects TRBV2 to TRBJ1-5; a weak D match, TRBD1 (6 bases). The sequence came from a middle-aged woman in good health and CMV-seropositive. What was sequenced was PBMCs. The CDR3 DNA reads TGTGCCAGCAGTGGGACAGCCAATCAGCCCCAGCATTTT. It is translated as CASSGTANQPQHF.